The clone carrying this T cell receptor beta chain has a single count. CDR1 MDHEN and CDR2 SYDVKM come from the germline V gene. The CDR3 is made up of 16 amino acids. Losses at the gene ends were 2 bases for V and 9 bases for J; bases not matched to a gene: 8. This sample was taken from a study of cytomegalovirus exposure and HLA in healthy donors. Amplification used 60 Vbeta primers and 13 Jbeta primers. The table came from immunoSEQ multiplex PCR; TCRdb's copy has only in-frame clones and leaves some out. The profile covers 150,000 or so clones, with about 70% appearing a single time and about 2.6% taken by the ten largest.

This TCR came from a man in his late teens or twenties in good health and CMV-seronegative. Sequencing was done on a sample of PBMCs. The chain uses TRBV28 and TRBJ2-1; TRBD2 aligns across 12 bases. The CDR3 DNA reads as TGTGCCAGCAGTTTAGGGGCTAGCGGGGGGGCGGGTGAGCAGTTCTTC. Translated: CASSLGASGGAGEQFF.